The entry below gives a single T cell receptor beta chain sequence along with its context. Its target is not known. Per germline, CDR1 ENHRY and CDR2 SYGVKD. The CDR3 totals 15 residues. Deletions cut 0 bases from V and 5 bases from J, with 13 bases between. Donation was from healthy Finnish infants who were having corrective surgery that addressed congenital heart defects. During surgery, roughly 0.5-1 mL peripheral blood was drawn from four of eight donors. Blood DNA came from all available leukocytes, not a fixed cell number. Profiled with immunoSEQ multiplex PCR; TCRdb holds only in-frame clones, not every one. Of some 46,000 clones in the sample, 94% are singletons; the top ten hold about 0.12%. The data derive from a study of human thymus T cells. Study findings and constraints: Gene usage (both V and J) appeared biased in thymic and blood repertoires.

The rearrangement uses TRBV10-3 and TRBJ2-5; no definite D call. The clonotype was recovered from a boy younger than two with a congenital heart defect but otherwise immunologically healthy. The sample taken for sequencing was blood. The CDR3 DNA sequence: TGTGCCATCAGTGAGTCGGCAGGCCGCCCGGAGACCCAGTACTTC. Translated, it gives CAISESAGRPETQYF.